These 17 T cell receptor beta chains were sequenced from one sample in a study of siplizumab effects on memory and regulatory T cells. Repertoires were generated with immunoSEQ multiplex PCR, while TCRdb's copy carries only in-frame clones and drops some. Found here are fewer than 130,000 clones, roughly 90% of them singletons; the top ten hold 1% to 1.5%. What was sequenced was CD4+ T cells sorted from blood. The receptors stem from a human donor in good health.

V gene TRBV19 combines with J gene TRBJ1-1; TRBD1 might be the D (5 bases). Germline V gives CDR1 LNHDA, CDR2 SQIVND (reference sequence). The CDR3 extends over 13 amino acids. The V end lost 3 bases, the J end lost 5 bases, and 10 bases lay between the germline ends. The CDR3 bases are TGTGCCAGTAGTATCCAGACAGTAACTGAAGCTTTCTTT. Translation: CASSIQTVTEAFF.

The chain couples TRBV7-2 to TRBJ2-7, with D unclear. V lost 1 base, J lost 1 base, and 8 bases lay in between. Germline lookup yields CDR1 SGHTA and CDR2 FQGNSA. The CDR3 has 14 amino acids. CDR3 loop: CASSLGLGSYEQYF. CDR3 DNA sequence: TGTGCCAGCAGCTTAGGCCTAGGATCCTACGAGCAGTACTTC.

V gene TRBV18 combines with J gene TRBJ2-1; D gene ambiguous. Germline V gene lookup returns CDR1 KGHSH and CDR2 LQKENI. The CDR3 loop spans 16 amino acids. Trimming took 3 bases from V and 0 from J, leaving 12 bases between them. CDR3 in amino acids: CASSPSLGHSYNEQFF. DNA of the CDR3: TGTGCCAGCTCACCCTCCCTGGGTCACTCCTACAATGAGCAGTTCTTC.

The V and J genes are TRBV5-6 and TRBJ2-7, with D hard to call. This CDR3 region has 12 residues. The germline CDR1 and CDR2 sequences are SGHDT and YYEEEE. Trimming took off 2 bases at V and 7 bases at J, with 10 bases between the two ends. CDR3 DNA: TGTGCCAGCAGCTTTTTCTCGATGGAGCAGTACTTC. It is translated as CASSFFSMEQYF.

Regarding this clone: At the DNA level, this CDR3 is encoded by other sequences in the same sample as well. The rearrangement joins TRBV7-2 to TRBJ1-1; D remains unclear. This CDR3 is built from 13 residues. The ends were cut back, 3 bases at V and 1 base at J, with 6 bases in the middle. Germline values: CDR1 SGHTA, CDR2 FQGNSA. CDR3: CASSFGANTEAFF. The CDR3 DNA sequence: TGTGCCAGCAGCTTCGGAGCGAACACTGAAGCTTTCTTT.

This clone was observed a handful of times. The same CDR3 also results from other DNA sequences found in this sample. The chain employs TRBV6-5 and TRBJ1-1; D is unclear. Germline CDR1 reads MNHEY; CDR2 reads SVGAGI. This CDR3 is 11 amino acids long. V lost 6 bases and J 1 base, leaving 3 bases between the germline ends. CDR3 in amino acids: CASSRNTEAFF. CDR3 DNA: TGTGCCAGCAGCAGGAACACTGAAGCTTTCTTT.

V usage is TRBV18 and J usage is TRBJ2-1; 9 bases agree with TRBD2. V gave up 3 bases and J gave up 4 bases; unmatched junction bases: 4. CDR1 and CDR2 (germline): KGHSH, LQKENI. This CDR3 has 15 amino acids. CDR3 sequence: CASSPGSGGYNEQFF. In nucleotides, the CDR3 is TGTGCCAGCTCACCGGGTAGCGGGGGTTACAATGAGCAGTTCTTC.

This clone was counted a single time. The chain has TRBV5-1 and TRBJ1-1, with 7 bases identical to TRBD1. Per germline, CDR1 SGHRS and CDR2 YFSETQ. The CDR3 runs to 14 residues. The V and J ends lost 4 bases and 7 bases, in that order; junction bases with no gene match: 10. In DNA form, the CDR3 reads TGCGCCAGCAGCCTCCGACAGGGCGGTGGTGAAGCTTTCTTT. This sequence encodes CASSLRQGGGEAFF.

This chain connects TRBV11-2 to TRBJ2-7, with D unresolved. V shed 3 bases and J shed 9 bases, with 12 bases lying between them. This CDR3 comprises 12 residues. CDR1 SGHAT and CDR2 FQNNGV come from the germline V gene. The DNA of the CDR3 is TGTGCCAGCAGCTTGGGGTCCGGCGGGCAGTACTTC. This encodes CASSLGSGGQYF.

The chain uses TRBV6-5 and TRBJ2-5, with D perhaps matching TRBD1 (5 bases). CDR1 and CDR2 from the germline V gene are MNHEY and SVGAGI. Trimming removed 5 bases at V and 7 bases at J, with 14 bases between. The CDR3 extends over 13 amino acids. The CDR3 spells CASSTRVLGTQYF. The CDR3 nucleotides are TGTGCCAGCAGTACCAGGGTCCTGGGGACCCAGTACTTC.

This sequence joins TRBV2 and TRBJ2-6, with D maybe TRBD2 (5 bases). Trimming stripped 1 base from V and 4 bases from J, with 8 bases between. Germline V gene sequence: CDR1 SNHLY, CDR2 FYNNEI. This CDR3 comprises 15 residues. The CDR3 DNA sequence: TGTGCCAGCAGTGAAGGAGGGTTCGGGGCCAACGTCCTGACTTTC. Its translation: CASSEGGFGANVLTF.

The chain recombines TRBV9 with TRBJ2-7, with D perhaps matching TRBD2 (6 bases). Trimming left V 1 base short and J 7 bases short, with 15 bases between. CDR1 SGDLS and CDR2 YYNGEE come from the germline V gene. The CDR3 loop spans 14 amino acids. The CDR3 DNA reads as TGTGCCAGCAGCGTATCGCCTAGCGATAGAGAGCAGTACTTC. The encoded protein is CASSVSPSDREQYF.

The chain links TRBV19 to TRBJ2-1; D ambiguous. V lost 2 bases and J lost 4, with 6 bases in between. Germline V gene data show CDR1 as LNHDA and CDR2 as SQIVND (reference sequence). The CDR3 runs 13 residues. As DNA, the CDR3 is TGTGCCAGTAGTATAACCGAGTACAATGAGCAGTTCTTC. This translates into CASSITEYNEQFF.

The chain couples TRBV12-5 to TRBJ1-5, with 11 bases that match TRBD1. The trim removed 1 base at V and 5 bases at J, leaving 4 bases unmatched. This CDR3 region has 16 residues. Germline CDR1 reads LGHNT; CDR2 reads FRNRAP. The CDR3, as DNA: TGTGCTAGTGGTTTGGGTCGGACAGGGGGCTATCAGCCCCAGCATTTT. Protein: CASGLGRTGGYQPQHF.

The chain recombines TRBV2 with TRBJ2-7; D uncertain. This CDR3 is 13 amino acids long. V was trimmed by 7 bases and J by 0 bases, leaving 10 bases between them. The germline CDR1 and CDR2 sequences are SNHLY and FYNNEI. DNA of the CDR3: TGTGCCAGCACCCTGGCAGTCTCCTACGAGCAGTACTTC. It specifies CASTLAVSYEQYF.

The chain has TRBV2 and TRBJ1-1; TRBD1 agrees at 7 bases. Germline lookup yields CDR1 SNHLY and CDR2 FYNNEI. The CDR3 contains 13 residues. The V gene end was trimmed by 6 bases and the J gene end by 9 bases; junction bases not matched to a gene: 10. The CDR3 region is CASRAGQVEQAFF. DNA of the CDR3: TGTGCCAGCAGGGCCGGACAGGTTGAACAAGCTTTCTTT.

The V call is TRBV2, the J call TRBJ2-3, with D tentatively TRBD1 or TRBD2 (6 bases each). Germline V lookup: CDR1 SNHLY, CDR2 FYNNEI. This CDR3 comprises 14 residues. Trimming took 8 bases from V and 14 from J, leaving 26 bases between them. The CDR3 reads CASRGTKGGVGWYF. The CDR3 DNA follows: TGTGCCAGCCGGGGGACGAAAGGGGGAGTAGGTTGGTATTTT. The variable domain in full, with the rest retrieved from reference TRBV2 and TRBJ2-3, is EPEVTQTPSHQVTQMGQEVILRCVPISNHLYFYWYRQILGQKVEFLVSFYNNEISEKSEIFDDQFSVERPDGSNFTLKIRSTKLEDSAMYFCASRGTKGGVGWYFGPGTRLTVL.